Below, 23 T cell receptor beta chains from the same sample are listed, as sequenced in a study of cytomegalovirus exposure and HLA in healthy donors. It was with 60 Vbeta and 13 Jbeta primers that the PCR ran. Only in-frame clones appear in the TCRdb table, and some are missing; sequencing was by immunoSEQ multiplex PCR. Of 150,000 to 200,000 clones in the sample, approximately 80% are singletons; the top ten hold less than 2.5%. The sample consisted of PBMCs. The receptors were sampled from a woman between 50 and 59 years old in good health and CMV-seronegative.

DNA of the CDR3: TGCGCCAGCAGCCGTACGGACAGAAGCACCGGGGAGCTGTTTTTT. This codes for CASSRTDRSTGELFF. The genes are TRBV5-1 and TRBJ2-2; D perhaps matches TRBD1 (6 bases). V was trimmed by 4 bases and J by 4 bases, leaving 14 bases between them. The germline V gene has CDR1 SGHRS and CDR2 YFSETQ. This CDR3 has 15 amino acids.

This clone came up a few times. This rearrangement joins TRBV7-2 to TRBJ1-2; 7 bases match TRBD1. The CDR3 length is 15 residues. V shed 5 bases, J shed 4 bases, and the junction held 10 bases outside the gene matches. Germline lookup yields CDR1 SGHTA and CDR2 FQGNSA. The CDR3 sequence is CASSIDLTGSYGYTF. For the CDR3, the DNA is TGTGCCAGCAGCATCGATCTGACAGGGTCCTATGGCTACACCTTC.

The genes are TRBV7-2 and TRBJ2-2; D is undetermined. The CDR3 totals 14 residues. V was pared by 5 bases and J by 4 bases, with 11 bases between. Germline V gene sequence: CDR1 SGHTA, CDR2 FQGNSA. The CDR3 is CASSPNFATGELFF. Here the CDR3 DNA reads TGTGCCAGCAGCCCTAATTTTGCCACCGGGGAGCTGTTTTTT.

Only a few counts were recorded for this clone. J is TRBJ1-5 and V is TRBV30, with D unclear. Germline-derived CDR1 and CDR2 are GTSNPN and SVGIG (reference sequence). The CDR3 has 13 residues. The V end lost 1 base, the J end lost 5 bases, and 9 bases lay between the germline ends. The CDR3 DNA sequence: TGTGCCTGGAGTGCCGGGAGGGATCAGCCCCAGCATTTT. Translated, it gives CAWSAGRDQPQHF.

The chain couples TRBV29-1 to TRBJ2-7, with 14 bases identical to TRBD2. This CDR3 spans 15 amino acids. Trimming removed 0 bases from V and 4 bases from J; junction bases left unmatched: 2. Germline V gives CDR1 SQVTM, CDR2 ANQGSEA. The CDR3 DNA reads TGCAGCGTTGAAGACTGGACTAGCGGGAGGTACGAGCAGTACTTC. Translation: CSVEDWTSGRYEQYF.

About this clone itself: It is unclear where the CDR3 begins or ends on the DNA, so no DNA is shown, and the CDR3 is as TCRdb lists it. This sequence joins TRBV7-9 and TRBJ2-3; TRBD2 is taken as the D call from the table, unchecked against the DNA. Per germline, CDR1 SEHNR and CDR2 FQNEAQ (reference sequence). The CDR3 region is 14 residues in length, termini included. CDR3 amino acids: CSSSLVASGTTRYF.

The chain uses TRBV29-1 and TRBJ1-2; 10 nucleotides match TRBD1. The germline CDR1 and CDR2 sequences are SQVTM and ANQGSEA. The ends lost 1 base at V and 6 bases at J; junction bases unmatched: 8. The CDR3 loop spans 15 amino acids. In nucleotides, the CDR3 is TGCAGCGTTGAAGCATTGGGACAGGGGTCCGATGGCTACACCTTC. It is translated as CSVEALGQGSDGYTF.

This clone was counted a few times. The chain has TRBV5-6 and TRBJ1-6; unclear D gene. CDR3 length equals 16 residues. Germline V gene sequence: CDR1 SGHDT, CDR2 YYEEEE. Trimming took 7 bases from V and 0 from J, leaving 14 bases between them. This CDR3 reads CASQPRGSSYNSPLHF. DNA of the CDR3: TGTGCCAGCCAGCCTCGAGGGAGCTCCTATAATTCACCCCTCCACTTT.

CDR3 amino acids: CASDTGGAHTGELFF. CDR3 nucleotide sequence: TGTGCCAGCGATACAGGGGGCGCGCACACCGGGGAGCTGTTTTTT. The chain combines TRBV6-5 with TRBJ2-2; 9 nucleotides align to TRBD1. Germline CDR1 is MNHEY and CDR2 is SVGAGI. With 8 bases clipped from V and 3 bases from J, the junction kept 7 bases outside the gene matches. The CDR3 spans 15 residues.

The chain is built from TRBV19 and TRBJ1-3; D uncertain. This CDR3 is 15 amino acids long. V gave up 7 bases and J gave up 0 bases, with 13 bases separating them. Germline V gives CDR1 LNHDA, CDR2 SQIVND (reference sequence). CDR3 nucleotides: TGTGCCAGTACCGATGTCCGGGACTCTGGAAACACCATATATTTT. Amino acids: CASTDVRDSGNTIYF.

In this sample, this clone turned up once. The V and J genes are TRBV7-8 and TRBJ2-1; a possible D gene is TRBD2 (5 bases). From germline, CDR1 is SGHVS and CDR2 FQNEAQ. V was pared by 7 bases and J by 8 bases, with 15 bases between. The CDR3 runs 13 residues. CDR3 in amino acids: CASKSAARDEQFF. The CDR3 bases are TGTGCCAGCAAGAGCGCGGCGAGGGATGAGCAGTTCTTC.

V usage is TRBV27 and J usage is TRBJ2-1; D possibly corresponds to TRBD2 (6 bases). The CDR3 sequence is 18 residues long. V was shortened by 3 bases and J by 0 bases, with 18 bases between the two germline ends. CDR1 and CDR2 (germline): MNHEY, SMNVEV (reference sequence). The CDR3 spells CASSFGIARGSSYNEQFF. CDR3 DNA sequence: TGTGCCAGCAGTTTCGGGATAGCGCGGGGCAGCTCCTACAATGAGCAGTTCTTC.

The chain couples TRBV6-1 to TRBJ2-6, with D possibly TRBD1 on 6 matching bases. Deletions cut 1 base from V and 4 bases from J, with 14 bases between. The germline gives CDR1 MNHNS, CDR2 SASEGT. The CDR3 runs 17 residues. The CDR3 DNA is TGTGCCAGCAGTGAAGGTTCACCAGGGGTCGGGGCCAACGTCCTGACTTTC. Its protein product is CASSEGSPGVGANVLTF.

This clone has a single count. J is TRBJ2-1 and V is TRBV9; D perhaps matches TRBD2 (6 bases). Germline loops: CDR1 SGDLS, CDR2 YYNGEE. The CDR3 length is 14 residues. The V and J ends lost 4 bases and 1 base respectively, with 9 bases between them. This CDR3 is CASSPGGSYNEQFF. The CDR3 region has the DNA TGTGCCAGCAGCCCCGGGGGTTCCTACAATGAGCAGTTCTTC.

The chain links TRBV9 to TRBJ2-7, with 11 bases fitting TRBD1. There are 15 residues in the CDR3. V was pared by 2 bases and J by 5 bases, with 6 bases of the junction left unmatched. CDR1 is SGDLS and CDR2 is YYNGEE in the germline V gene. The CDR3 reads CASSVSGTGGDEQYF. CDR3 nucleotides: TGTGCCAGCAGCGTCTCCGGGACAGGGGGTGACGAGCAGTACTTC.

This clone has more than one count but fewer than ten. The chain employs TRBV5-1 and TRBJ2-7; the match to TRBD1 covers 10 bases. This CDR3 is 15 amino acids long. After removal of 4 bases from V and 6 bases from J, the junction contained 10 bases not matched to a gene. The germline V gene has CDR1 SGHRS and CDR2 YFSETQ. The CDR3 coding sequence is TGCGCCAGCAGCGTAGCCGGGACAGGGGTTGGCGAGCAGTACTTC. Translating it yields CASSVAGTGVGEQYF.

On this clone: This CDR3 is also generated by other DNA sequences in the sample. The chain joins TRBV7-9 to TRBJ1-1; D ambiguous. Looked up from germline, CDR1 is SEHNR and CDR2 is FQNEAQ (reference sequence). V dropped 5 bases and J dropped 5 bases, with 12 bases sitting between them. The CDR3 is 13 residues long. The CDR3 sequence: CASSRPGETEAFF. In DNA, the CDR3 is TGTGCCAGCAGCCGCCCTGGGGAGACTGAAGCTTTCTTT.

The chain has TRBV11-2 and TRBJ1-4, with a tentative D call TRBD1 (5 bases). Germline loops: CDR1 SGHAT, CDR2 FQNNGV. The CDR3 has 13 amino acids. Trimming took 5 bases from V and 8 from J, leaving 12 bases between them. The CDR3 spells CASSQTVGEKLFF. In DNA, the CDR3 is TGTGCCAGCAGCCAGACAGTGGGAGAAAAACTGTTTTTT. The whole variable domain, remainder taken from reference TRBV11-2 and TRBJ1-4, is EAGVAQSPRYKIIEKRQSVAFWCNPISGHATLYWYQQILGQGPKLLIQFQNNGVVDDSQLPKDRFSAERLKGVDSTLKIQPAKLEDSAVYLCASSQTVGEKLFFGSGTQLSVL.

This chain joins TRBV6-1 and TRBJ2-7; D might be TRBD1 or TRBD2, each matching 6 bases. Germline assignment: CDR1 MNHNS and CDR2 SASEGT. Trimming stripped 6 bases from V and 7 bases from J, with 13 bases between. This CDR3 is 12 amino acids long. The CDR3 sequence is CASSEQGGEQYF. The DNA for the CDR3 is TGTGCCAGCAGCGAACAGGGAGGTGAGCAGTACTTC.

This chain uses TRBV2 with TRBJ1-5; TRBD1 aligns across 8 bases. The CDR3 has 15 residues. With V trimmed by 6 bases and J by 1 base, 5 bases remained unmatched. Germline V gene data show CDR1 as SNHLY and CDR2 as FYNNEI. CDR3 residues: CASRFQGASNQPQHF. The CDR3 coding sequence is TGTGCCAGCAGATTCCAGGGGGCAAGCAATCAGCCCCAGCATTTT.

This chain links TRBV19 with TRBJ1-2; 12 nucleotides agree with TRBD1. V lost 5 bases and J lost 7; bases outside the gene matches: 8. The germline V gene encodes CDR1 LNHDA and CDR2 SQIVND (reference sequence). The CDR3 consists of 15 residues. CDR3 in amino acids: CASSPRDRGHSGYTF. The CDR3 nucleotides are TGTGCCAGTAGTCCCCGGGACAGGGGGCACTCTGGCTACACCTTC.

V gene TRBV7-2 combines with J gene TRBJ1-1, with TRBD1 matching 10 bases. Losses at the gene ends were 6 bases for V and 4 bases for J; bases not matched to a gene: 11. Germline V gene lookup returns CDR1 SGHTA and CDR2 FQGNSA. The CDR3 runs to 16 residues. For the CDR3, the DNA is TGTGCCAGCAGACCTAAGACAGGGGGCTTGGGCACTGAAGCTTTCTTT. Translating gives CASRPKTGGLGTEAFF.

The chain has TRBV27 and TRBJ1-2, with 8 bases fitting TRBD1. J lost 6 bases, V lost 6 bases, and 15 bases had no gene match. This CDR3 is 16 amino acids long. Germline V CDR1 and CDR2: MNHEY, SMNVEV (reference sequence). The CDR3 here is CASSRGQGAVTNGYTF. In DNA, the CDR3 is TGTGCCAGCAGCCGTGGACAGGGTGCTGTAACGAATGGCTACACCTTC.